This TCR beta chain appears in the sequencing data of a study of blood T cell repertoires in COVID-19. The overall study: The study drew acute and convalescent COVID-19 samples from the United States, Italy and Spain. PBMCs, B-cell-depleted T cells, or T cells were the source of the cDNA or gDNA that made up the material.

In the original analysis: Amplifying reference gene primers gave estimates of nucleated cell counts. Measured with immunoSEQ multiplex PCR; TCRdb has only the in-frame clones, and not every one. V and J calls and clone size come straight from that table; D and trimming were deduced from the DNA. Among 270,000 or so clones listed, about 87% were seen once. Participants' reported clinical history set cohort assignment. Germline CDR1 and CDR2: SGDLS and YYNGEE. V dropped 4 bases and J dropped 2; count of bases not matched to a gene: 9. The CDR3 runs to 16 residues. The clonotype was recovered from a woman younger than 45 with acute COVID-19. The sequenced sample was PBMCs or T cells enriched from blood (not recorded which). The chain links TRBV9 to TRBJ2-5, with 9 bases identical to TRBD2. CDR3 DNA sequence: TGTGCCAGCAGCCCAGGCGCTAGCGGGGATCAAGAGACCCAGTACTTC. This codes for CASSPGASGDQETQYF.